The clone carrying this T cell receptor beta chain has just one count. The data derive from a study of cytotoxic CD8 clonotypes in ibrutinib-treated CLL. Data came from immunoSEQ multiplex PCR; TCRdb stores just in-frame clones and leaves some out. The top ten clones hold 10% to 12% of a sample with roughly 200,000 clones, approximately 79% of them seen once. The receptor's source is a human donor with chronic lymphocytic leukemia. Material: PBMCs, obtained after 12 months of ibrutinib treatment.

The CDR3 spells CASSYAPGHSIVEAFF. The CDR3 coding sequence is TGTGCCAGCAGCTACGCGCCGGGACACAGTATAGTAGAAGCTTTCTTT. V usage is TRBV11-2 and J usage is TRBJ1-1; TRBD1 might be the D (6 bases). Trimming left V 4 bases short and J 8 bases short, with 23 bases between. CDR3 length equals 16 residues. Germline CDR1 and CDR2: SGHAT and FQNNGV.